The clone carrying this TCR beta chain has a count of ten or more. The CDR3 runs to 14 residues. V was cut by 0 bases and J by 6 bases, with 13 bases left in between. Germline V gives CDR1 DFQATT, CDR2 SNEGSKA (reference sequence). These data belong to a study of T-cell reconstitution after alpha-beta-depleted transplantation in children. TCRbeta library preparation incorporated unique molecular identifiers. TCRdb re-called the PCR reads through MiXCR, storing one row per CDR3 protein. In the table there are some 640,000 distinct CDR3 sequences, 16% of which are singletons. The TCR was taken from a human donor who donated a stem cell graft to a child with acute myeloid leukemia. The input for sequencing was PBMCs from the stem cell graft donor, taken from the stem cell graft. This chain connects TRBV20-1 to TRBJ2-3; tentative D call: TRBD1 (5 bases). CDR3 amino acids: CSARDRVKTDTQYF. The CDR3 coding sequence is TGCAGTGCTAGAGACAGGGTAAAAACTGATACGCAGTATTTT.